One T cell receptor (beta chain) is described in this entry. Germline values: CDR1 GTSNPN, CDR2 SVGIG (reference sequence). V lost 2 bases, J lost 5 bases, and 12 bases lay in between. The CDR3 length is 13 residues. Here immunoSEQ multiplex PCR was the method, and the copy in TCRdb shows in-frame clones only, minus some. The sample lists roughly 130,000 clones, 75% to 85% occurring once. The time point is: blood 2 weeks post-SBRT. The treatment denotes: 15 Gy SBRT to primary tumor, nephrectomy 4 weeks later. The patient's renal cell carcinoma had clear cell pathology. This sample was included in a study of radiation and T cells in renal cell carcinoma.

The sequences come from blood, collected from a patient whose treatment included radiotherapy and nephrectomy. This clonotype was sampled from a woman aged 60-75 years with renal cell carcinoma. The chain recombines TRBV30 with TRBJ1-1; D ambiguous. The chain's CDR3 is CAWSTQTGTEAFF. CDR3 DNA: TGTGCCTGGAGTACACAGACGGGTACTGAAGCTTTCTTT.